The present T cell receptor beta chain was sequenced within a study of neurological immune-mediated disorders. General study points: The absence of shared CDR3 amino acid sequences among expanded clones across subjects suggests private repertoires in all groups.

5'RACE with 10-nucleotide random UMIs generated the cDNA. TCRdb ran MiXCR on the 5' RACE reads and lists one entry per CDR3 protein. The sample lists roughly 14,000 distinct CDR3 sequences, about 9.4% occurring once. This clonotype came up many times. Its cognate antigen is unknown. Losses at the gene ends were 4 bases for V and 6 bases for J; bases not matched to a gene: 4. The CDR3 loop spans 14 amino acids. Germline-derived CDR1 and CDR2 are SGHRS and YFSETQ. 2 million PBMCs stored at -80 C were the source of the unsorted libraries. The TCR was taken from a woman aged 40 to 50 in good health. The source material was PBMCs. The rearrangement links TRBV5-1 to TRBJ2-1, with 10 bases identical to TRBD2. As DNA, the CDR3 is TGCGCCAGCAGCATAGGGACTAGCGTCAATGAGCAGTTCTTC. This gives the protein CASSIGTSVNEQFF.